This T cell receptor beta chain originates from a study of blood T cell repertoires in COVID-19. About the research overall: Sources were T cells, B-cell-depleted T cells, or PBMCs; the material itself was cDNA or gDNA.

Between the trimmed V and J ends, which lost 1 base and 4 bases, there was a span of 10 bases. This CDR3 has 14 residues. CDR1 and CDR2 (germline): SGHVS, FQNEAQ. Study processing details: Scientists estimated how many nucleated cells there were by amplifying reference gene primers. Assay: immunoSEQ multiplex PCR; the TCRdb copy retains only in-frame clones and omits some. The DNA gave D and trimming, while V, J and clone size come from that table. Of some 300,000 clones in the sample, under 90% are singletons; the top ten hold 2.9%. The sample consisted of PBMCs or T cells enriched from blood (not recorded which). The clonotype comes from a woman aged 50 to 60 who had been exposed to COVID-19. The chain recombines TRBV7-8 with TRBJ1-2; no reliable D call. CDR3 amino acids: CASSLELGAYGYTF. DNA for the CDR3: TGTGCCAGCAGCTTAGAACTGGGAGCCTATGGCTACACCTTC.